This TCR beta chain comes out of a study of T-cell reconstitution after alpha-beta-depleted transplantation in children. The CDR3 has 13 residues. V lost 2 bases to trimming and J lost 5 bases, with 10 bases between them. The germline V gene encodes CDR1 SGHRS and CDR2 YFSETQ. In its sample, this clonotype was seen many times. This sample's TCRbeta library carried unique molecular identifier barcodes. TCRdb fed the PCR reads into MiXCR, producing one record per CDR3 protein. This sample has 190,000 or so distinct CDR3 sequences; approximately 14% occur once, and the top ten carry less than 15%. The TCR comes from a human donor who donated a stem cell graft to a child with acute lymphoblastic leukemia. The chain uses TRBV5-1 and TRBJ2-5, with D perhaps TRBD2 (5 bases). Sequencing used PBMCs from the stem cell graft donor, obtained from the stem cell graft. The CDR3 sequence: CASSFSPGETQYF. As DNA, the CDR3 is TGCGCCAGCAGCTTTAGCCCGGGGGAGACCCAGTACTTC.